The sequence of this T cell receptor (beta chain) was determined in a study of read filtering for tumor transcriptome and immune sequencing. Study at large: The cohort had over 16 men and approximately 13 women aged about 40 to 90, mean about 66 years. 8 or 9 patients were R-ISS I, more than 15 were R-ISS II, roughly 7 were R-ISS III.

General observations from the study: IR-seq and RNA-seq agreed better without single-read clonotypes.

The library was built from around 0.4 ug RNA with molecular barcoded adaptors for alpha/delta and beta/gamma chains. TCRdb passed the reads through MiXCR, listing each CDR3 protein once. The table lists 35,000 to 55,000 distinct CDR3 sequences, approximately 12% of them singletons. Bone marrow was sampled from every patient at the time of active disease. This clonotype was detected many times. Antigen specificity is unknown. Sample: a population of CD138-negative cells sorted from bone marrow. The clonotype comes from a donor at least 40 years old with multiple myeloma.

The CDR3 region is CASAIAGTGTDTQYF. CDR3 coding DNA: TGTGCCAGCGCAATAGCGGGTACGGGCACAGATACGCAGTATTTT. The chain uses TRBV2 and TRBJ2-3; 7 bases fit TRBD2. The CDR3 has 15 residues. CDR1 SNHLY and CDR2 FYNNEI come from the germline V gene. The ends lost 8 bases at V and 1 base at J; junction bases unmatched: 9.